This is a list of T cell receptor beta chains from one sample in a study of T-cell reconstitution after alpha-beta-depleted transplantation in children. Each CDR3 protein is one row after TCRdb ran MiXCR on the PCR reads. The table shows roughly 500,000 distinct CDR3 sequences, with about 10% occurring only once. The source was PBMCs, collected before TCRalphabeta/CD19-depleted stem cell transplant. All receptors derive from a child aged 2 to 10 with inherited bone marrow failure, due to receive a stem cell transplant. The CDR3 runs from the conserved cysteine through the conserved F or W. A D gene is named only where the DNA matches it firmly. Size tells how often a clone was seen (once, few, many) or the class of an expanded clone, and some rows leave it out.

11,NA,TRBV20-1,TRBJ2-1,few,CSAQPNNEQFF,TGCAGTGCACAGCCAAACAATGAGCAGTTCTTC
16,TRBD1,TRBV5-1,TRBJ1-2,many,CASSLVPGGPTYGYTF,TGCGCCAGCAGCTTGGTTCCAGGGGGGCCTACCTATGGCTACACCTTC
16,NA,TRBV5-1,TRBJ2-1,many,CASSGTGGGPSHEQFF,TGCGCCAGCAGCGGCACAGGGGGAGGGCCTTCGCATGAGCAGTTCTTC
14,NA,TRBV6-2/TRBV6-3,TRBJ2-5,many,CASSIPLALETQYF,TGTGCCAGCAGTATTCCTCTAGCGTTGGAGACCCAGTACTTC
14,TRBD2,TRBV11-2,TRBJ2-7,many,CASSLALAAYEQYF,TGTGCCAGCAGCTTAGCACTAGCGGCCTACGAGCAGTACTTC
13,NA,TRBV12-3/TRBV12-4,TRBJ2-7,many,CATRGGSSYEQYF,TGTGCCACGAGGGGGGGCAGCTCCTACGAGCAGTACTTC
14,NA,TRBV6-2/TRBV6-3,TRBJ2-1,few,CASSYRDTYNEQFF,TGTGCCAGCAGTTACCGGGACACCTACAATGAGCAGTTCTTC
21,TRBD2,TRBV12-3/TRBV12-4,TRBJ2-1,many,CASSLRVTVTGTSRTYNEQFF,TGTGCCAGCAGTTTACGGGTGACAGTAACCGGGACTAGCAGAACCTACAATGAGCAGTTCTTC
16,NA,TRBV28,TRBJ2-2,many,CASSLIGSGNTGELFF,TGTGCCAGCAGTTTAATCGGTTCAGGGAACACCGGGGAGCTGTTTTTT
14,NA,TRBV12-3/TRBV12-4,TRBJ2-6,many,CASSLRAGANVLTF,TGTGCCAGCAGTCTCCGGGCTGGGGCCAACGTCCTGACTTTC
16,TRBD2,TRBV18,TRBJ2-5,many,CASSPDGTGGQETQYF,TGTGCCAGCTCACCAGACGGCACCGGGGGGCAAGAGACCCAGTACTTC
10,NA,TRBV21-1,TRBJ2-7,many,CASSNYEQYF,TGTGCCAGCAGCAACTACGAGCAGTACTTC
15,TRBD2,TRBV7-2,TRBJ2-5,many,CASSLATREGETQYF,TGTGCCAGCAGCTTAGCAACGCGGGAGGGGGAGACCCAGTACTTC
15,NA,TRBV10-2,TRBJ2-5,many,CASSEFGRPQETQYF,TGCGCCAGCAGTGAGTTTGGGAGACCGCAAGAGACCCAGTACTTC
15,NA,TRBV6-2/TRBV6-3,TRBJ2-1,NA,CASSYGTSSYNEQFF,TGTGCCAGCTCTTACGGGACGAGCTCCTACAATGAGCAGTTCTTC
17,NA,TRBV3-1,TRBJ2-2,many,CASREFGTHLNTGELFF,TGTGCCAGCAGGGAATTCGGGACTCATCTTAACACCGGGGAGCTGTTTTTT
14,NA,TRBV12-3/TRBV12-4,TRBJ1-2,few,CASGDRRSFYGYTF,TGTGCCAGCGGTGACAGGCGAAGCTTCTATGGCTACACCTTC
15,NA,TRBV12-3/TRBV12-4,TRBJ1-1,many,CASSPLRGPNTEAFF,TGTGCCAGCAGTCCACTCAGGGGCCCTAACACTGAAGCTTTCTTT
13,NA,TRBV29-1,TRBJ2-5,many,CSVDRLGQETQYF,TGCAGCGTTGATAGGTTAGGACAAGAGACCCAGTACTTC
17,NA,TRBV11-2,TRBJ2-1,NA,CASSSRTSSSSYNEQFF,TGTGCCAGCAGCTCACGCACTAGTTCCAGCTCCTACAATGAGCAGTTCTTC
20,NA,TRBV18,TRBJ2-4,many,CASSPLIGSNVGRAKNIQYF,TGTGCCAGCTCACCACTTATAGGGTCCAACGTAGGTCGAGCCAAAAACATTCAGTACTTC
15,TRBD2,TRBV27,TRBJ2-7,few,CASRGGGLAGDEQYF,TGTGCCAGCAGGGGGGGGGGACTAGCGGGAGACGAGCAGTACTTC
11,NA,TRBV30,TRBJ2-7,NA,CAWSVRYEQYF,TGTGCCTGGAGTGTTCGTTACGAGCAGTACTTC
14,TRBD2,TRBV29-1,TRBJ2-1,many,CSTAGTSSNNEQFF,TGCAGCACAGCCGGGACTAGCAGCAACAATGAGCAGTTCTTC
13,NA,TRBV3-1,TRBJ2-7,many,CASSLSDQSEQYF,TGTGCCAGCAGCCTGTCCGATCAGTCCGAGCAGTACTTC
14,TRBD2,TRBV20-1,TRBJ2-1,NA,CSARPPGLANEQFF,TGCAGTGCTAGACCCCCGGGACTAGCCAATGAGCAGTTCTTC
14,NA,TRBV20-1,TRBJ2-5,many,CSARDWVGQETQYF,TGCAGTGCTAGAGATTGGGTAGGCCAAGAGACCCAGTACTTC
18,TRBD2,TRBV4-2,TRBJ2-7,many,CASSQDLSAGALSYEQYF,TGTGCCAGCAGCCAAGATCTCTCAGCGGGGGCCCTCTCCTACGAGCAGTACTTC
15,TRBD1,TRBV4-2,TRBJ2-2,many,CASSQARTGAGELFF,TGTGCCAGCAGCCAAGCGAGGACAGGGGCCGGGGAGCTGTTTTTT
14,NA,TRBV5-1,TRBJ2-1,many,CASSPHGGGNEQFF,TGCGCCAGCAGCCCCCATGGGGGTGGGAATGAGCAGTTCTTC
15,TRBD1,TRBV12-3/TRBV12-4,TRBJ2-2,many,CASSLVGTVTGELFF,TGTGCCAGCAGTTTGGTGGGGACAGTGACCGGGGAGCTGTTTTTT
14,NA,TRBV6-5,TRBJ2-5,NA,CASSYSKGQETQYF,TGTGCCAGCAGTTACTCGAAGGGACAAGAGACCCAGTACTTC
14,TRBD1,TRBV15,TRBJ2-4,few,CATSPRTGRNIQYF,TGTGCCACCAGCCCCAGGACAGGGAGGAACATTCAGTACTTC
16,TRBD2,TRBV20-1,TRBJ2-1,many,CSARDSAGVAYNEQFF,TGCAGTGCTAGAGATTCAGCGGGAGTAGCCTACAATGAGCAGTTCTTC
15,TRBD2,TRBV27,TRBJ2-7,many,CASGDAGTSGYEQYF,TGTGCCAGCGGCGACGCCGGGACTAGCGGCTACGAGCAGTACTTC
11,NA,TRBV6-2/TRBV6-3,TRBJ2-5,NA,CACSPQETQYF,TGTGCCTGCAGTCCTCAAGAGACCCAGTACTTC
14,NA,TRBV19,TRBJ1-2,many,CASSSPVGASGYTF,TGTGCCAGTAGTTCCCCCGTGGGGGCAAGCGGCTACACCTTC
15,NA,TRBV18,TRBJ1-3,many,CASSPAGLSGNTIYF,TGTGCCAGCTCACCCGCTGGTCTTTCTGGAAACACCATATATTTT
12,NA,TRBV18,TRBJ2-1,many,CASSPRRNEQFF,TGTGCCAGCTCACCACGTCGCAATGAGCAGTTCTTC
14,NA,TRBV7-8,TRBJ2-3,NA,CASSFTGIGDTQYF,TGTGCCAGCAGCTTTACTGGAATAGGAGACACGCAGTATTTT
15,NA,TRBV7-2,TRBJ2-3,many,CASSFEPGETDTQYF,TGTGCCAGCAGCTTCGAGCCCGGAGAGACAGATACGCAGTATTTT
15,NA,TRBV5-5,TRBJ2-1,few,CASSLGGHSYNEQFF,TGTGCCAGCAGCTTGGGGGGGCACTCCTACAATGAGCAGTTCTTC
19,NA,TRBV5-6,TRBJ2-6,many,CASSLALSYGASGANVLTF,TGTGCCAGCAGCTTGGCCCTAAGTTATGGGGCCTCCGGGGCCAACGTCCTGACTTTC
16,TRBD1,TRBV7-9,TRBJ2-7,few,CASSLWPGQDPYEQYF,TGTGCCAGCAGCTTATGGCCCGGACAGGACCCCTACGAGCAGTACTTC